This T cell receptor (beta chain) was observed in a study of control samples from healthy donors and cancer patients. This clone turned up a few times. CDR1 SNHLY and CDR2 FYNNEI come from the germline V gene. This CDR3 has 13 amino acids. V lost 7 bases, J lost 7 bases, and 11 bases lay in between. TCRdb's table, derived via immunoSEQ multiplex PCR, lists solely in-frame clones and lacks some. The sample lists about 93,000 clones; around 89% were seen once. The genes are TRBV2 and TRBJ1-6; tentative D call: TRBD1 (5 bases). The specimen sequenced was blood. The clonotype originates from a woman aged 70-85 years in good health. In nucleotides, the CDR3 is TGTGCCAGCAACCCAGGGTTGAATTCACCCCTCCACTTT. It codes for CASNPGLNSPLHF.